This TCR beta chain was obtained from a study of T-cell memory formation after mild COVID-19. TCRdb re-called the 5' RACE reads with MiXCR, one entry per CDR3 protein. Of 95,000 to 120,000 distinct CDR3 sequences listed, 22% are singletons. CDR3 length: 14 residues. V was pared by 6 bases and J by 1 base, with 12 bases between. The table lists this clonotype with a few counts. This chain joins TRBV12-3 or TRBV12-4 and TRBJ1-1, with D perhaps TRBD1 (6 bases). This receptor was obtained from a man aged 18 to 30 who had mild COVID-19 (a few samples of this study predate the infection). Cell type and time point are not known. The sample taken for sequencing was PBMCs or a T cell subset sorted from them (not recorded which). The CDR3 DNA reads as TGTGCCAGCAGCACGACAGGCTCGAACACTGAAGCTTTCTTT. Amino acids: CASSTTGSNTEAFF.